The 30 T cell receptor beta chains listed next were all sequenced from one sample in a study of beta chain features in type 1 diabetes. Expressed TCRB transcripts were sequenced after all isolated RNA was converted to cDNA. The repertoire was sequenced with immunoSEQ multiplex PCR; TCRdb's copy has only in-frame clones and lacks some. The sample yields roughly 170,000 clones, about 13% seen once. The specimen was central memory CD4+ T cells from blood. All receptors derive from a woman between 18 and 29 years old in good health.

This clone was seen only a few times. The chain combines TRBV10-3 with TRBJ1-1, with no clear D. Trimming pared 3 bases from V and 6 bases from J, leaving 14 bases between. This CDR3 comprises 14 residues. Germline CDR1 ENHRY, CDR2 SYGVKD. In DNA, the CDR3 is TGTGCCATCAGTGATCGGGGTGTGTTATCTGAAGCTTTCTTT. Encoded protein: CAISDRGVLSEAFF.

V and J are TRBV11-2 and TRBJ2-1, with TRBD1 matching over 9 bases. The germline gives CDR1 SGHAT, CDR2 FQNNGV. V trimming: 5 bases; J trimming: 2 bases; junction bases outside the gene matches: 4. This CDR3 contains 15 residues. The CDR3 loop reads CASSRGQGTYNEQFF. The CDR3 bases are TGTGCCAGCAGCCGAGGACAGGGGACCTACAATGAGCAGTTCTTC. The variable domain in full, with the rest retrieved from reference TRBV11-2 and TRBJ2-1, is EAGVAQSPRYKIIEKRQSVAFWCNPISGHATLYWYQQILGQGPKLLIQFQNNGVVDDSQLPKDRFSAERLKGVDSTLKIQPAKLEDSAVYLCASSRGQGTYNEQFFGPGTRLTVL.

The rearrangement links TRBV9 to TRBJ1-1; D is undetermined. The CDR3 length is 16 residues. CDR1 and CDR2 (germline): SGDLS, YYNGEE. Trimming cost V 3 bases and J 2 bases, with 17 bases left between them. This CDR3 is CASSATLSYQNTEAFF. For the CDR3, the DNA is TGTGCCAGCAGCGCGACTCTTTCGTACCAAAACACTGAAGCTTTCTTT.

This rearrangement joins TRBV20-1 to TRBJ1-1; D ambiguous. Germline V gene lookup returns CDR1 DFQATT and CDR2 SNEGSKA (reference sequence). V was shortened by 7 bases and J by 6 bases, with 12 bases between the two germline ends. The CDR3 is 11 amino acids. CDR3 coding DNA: TGCAGTGTAAACCGGGGATCTGAAGCTTTCTTT. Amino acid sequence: CSVNRGSEAFF.

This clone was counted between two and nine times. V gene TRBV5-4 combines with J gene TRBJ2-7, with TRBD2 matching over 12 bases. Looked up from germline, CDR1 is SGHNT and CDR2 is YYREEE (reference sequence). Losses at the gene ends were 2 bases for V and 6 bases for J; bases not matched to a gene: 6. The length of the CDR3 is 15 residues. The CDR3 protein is CASSFSSGRESEQYF. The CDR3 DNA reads TGTGCCAGCAGCTTCTCTAGCGGGAGGGAGTCCGAGCAGTACTTC.

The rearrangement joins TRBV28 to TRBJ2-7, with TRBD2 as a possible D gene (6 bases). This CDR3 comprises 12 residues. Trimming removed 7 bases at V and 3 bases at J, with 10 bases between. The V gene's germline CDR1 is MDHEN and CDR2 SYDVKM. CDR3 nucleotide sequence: TGTGCCAGCAATGGAGGGTTCTACGAGCAGTACTTC. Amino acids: CASNGGFYEQYF.

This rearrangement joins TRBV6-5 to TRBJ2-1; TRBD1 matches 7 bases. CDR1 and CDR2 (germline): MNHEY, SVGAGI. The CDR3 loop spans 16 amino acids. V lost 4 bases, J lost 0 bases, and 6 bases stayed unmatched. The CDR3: CASSLDRKASYNEQFF. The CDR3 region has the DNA TGTGCCAGCAGTTTGGACAGGAAGGCCTCCTACAATGAGCAGTTCTTC.

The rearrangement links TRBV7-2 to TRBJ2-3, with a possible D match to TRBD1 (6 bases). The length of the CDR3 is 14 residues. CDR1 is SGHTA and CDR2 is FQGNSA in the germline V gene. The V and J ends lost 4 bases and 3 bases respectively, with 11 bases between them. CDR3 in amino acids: CASSSRDKTDTQYF. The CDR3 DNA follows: TGTGCCAGCAGCTCAAGGGACAAAACAGATACGCAGTATTTT.

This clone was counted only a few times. CDR3 loop: CASSELVGQGYTF. In DNA, the CDR3 is TGTGCCAGCAGTGAATTAGTGGGACAGGGCTACACCTTC. The rearrangement joins TRBV6-1 to TRBJ1-2; 7 bases are a match to TRBD1. Germline V gives CDR1 MNHNS, CDR2 SASEGT. V gave up 2 bases and J gave up 8 bases; unmatched junction bases: 5. The CDR3 is made up of 13 amino acids.

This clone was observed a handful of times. In DNA, the CDR3 is TGTGCCAGCAGTTACTCGGGACAGGGAGGAGAGACCCAGTACTTC. Translating gives CASSYSGQGGETQYF. The rearrangement links TRBV6-5 to TRBJ2-5; TRBD1 matches at 9 bases. Germline CDR1 MNHEY, CDR2 SVGAGI. V trimming: 0 bases; J trimming: 4 bases; junction bases outside the gene matches: 3. The length of the CDR3 is 15 residues.

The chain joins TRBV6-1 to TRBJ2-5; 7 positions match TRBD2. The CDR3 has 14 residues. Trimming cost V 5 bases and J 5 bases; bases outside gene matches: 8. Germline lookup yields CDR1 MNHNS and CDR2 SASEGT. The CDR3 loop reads CASSLGGGEETQYF. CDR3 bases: TGTGCCAGCAGTCTTGGGGGGGGAGAGGAGACCCAGTACTTC.

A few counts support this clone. DNA of the CDR3: TGTGCCAGCTCGCAACTAGCGCTACAAGAGACCCAGTACTTC. The encoded protein is CASSQLALQETQYF. The genes are TRBV18 and TRBJ2-5, with 7 bases aligning to TRBD2. This CDR3 spans 14 amino acids. Unmatched junction bases numbered 6, after V lost 6 bases and J lost 2 bases. Germline assignment: CDR1 KGHSH and CDR2 LQKENI.

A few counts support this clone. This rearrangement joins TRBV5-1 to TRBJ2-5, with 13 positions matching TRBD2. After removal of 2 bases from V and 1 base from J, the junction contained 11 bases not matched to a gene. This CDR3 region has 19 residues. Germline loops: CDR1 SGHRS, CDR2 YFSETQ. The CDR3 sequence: CASSFPGPGLAGPQETQYF. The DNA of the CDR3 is TGCGCCAGCAGCTTCCCCGGTCCGGGACTAGCGGGACCCCAAGAGACCCAGTACTTC.

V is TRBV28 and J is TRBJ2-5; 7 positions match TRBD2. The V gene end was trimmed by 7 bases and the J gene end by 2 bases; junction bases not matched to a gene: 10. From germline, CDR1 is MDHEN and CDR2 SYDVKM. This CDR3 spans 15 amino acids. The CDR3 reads CASNLRLAVQETQYF. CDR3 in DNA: TGTGCCAGCAACCTGAGACTAGCAGTACAAGAGACCCAGTACTTC.

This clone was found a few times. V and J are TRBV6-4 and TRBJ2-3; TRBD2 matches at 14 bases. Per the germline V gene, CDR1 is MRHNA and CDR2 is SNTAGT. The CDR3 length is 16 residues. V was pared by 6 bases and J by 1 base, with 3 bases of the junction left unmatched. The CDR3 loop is CASRPTSGGGTDTQYF. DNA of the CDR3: TGTGCCAGCAGACCGACTAGCGGGGGGGGCACAGATACGCAGTATTTT.

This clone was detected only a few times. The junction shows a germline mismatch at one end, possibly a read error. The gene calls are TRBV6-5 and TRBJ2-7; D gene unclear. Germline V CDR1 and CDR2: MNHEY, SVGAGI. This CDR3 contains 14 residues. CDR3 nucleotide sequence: TGTGCCAGCAGTTCCACGGTGGGCAGCTACGGGCAGTACTTC. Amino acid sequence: CASSSTVGSYGQYF.

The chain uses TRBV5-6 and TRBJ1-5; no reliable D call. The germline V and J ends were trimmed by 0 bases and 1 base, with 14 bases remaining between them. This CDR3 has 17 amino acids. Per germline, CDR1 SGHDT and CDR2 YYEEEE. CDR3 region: CASSLGPRGLSNQPQHF. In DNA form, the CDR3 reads TGTGCCAGCAGCTTGGGACCCAGAGGTCTGAGCAATCAGCCCCAGCATTTT.

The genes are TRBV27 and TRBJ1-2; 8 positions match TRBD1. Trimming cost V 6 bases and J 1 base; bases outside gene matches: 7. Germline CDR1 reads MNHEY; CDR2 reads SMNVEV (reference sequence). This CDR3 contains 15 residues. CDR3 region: CASSLTGAVNYGYTF. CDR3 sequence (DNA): TGTGCCAGCAGCCTGACAGGGGCGGTTAACTATGGCTACACCTTC.

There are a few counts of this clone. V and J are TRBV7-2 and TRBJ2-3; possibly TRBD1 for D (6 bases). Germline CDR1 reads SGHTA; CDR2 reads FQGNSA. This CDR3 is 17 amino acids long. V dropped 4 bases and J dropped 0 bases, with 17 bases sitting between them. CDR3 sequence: CASSYFYQGPSTDTQYF. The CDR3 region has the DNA TGTGCCAGCAGCTACTTTTATCAGGGGCCTAGCACAGATACGCAGTATTTT. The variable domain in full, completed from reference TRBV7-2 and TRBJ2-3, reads GAGVSQSPSNKVTEKGKDVELRCDPISGHTALYWYRQSLGQGLEFLIYFQGNSAPDKSGLPSDRFSAERTGGSVSTLTIQRTQQEDSAVYLCASSYFYQGPSTDTQYFGPGTRLTVL.

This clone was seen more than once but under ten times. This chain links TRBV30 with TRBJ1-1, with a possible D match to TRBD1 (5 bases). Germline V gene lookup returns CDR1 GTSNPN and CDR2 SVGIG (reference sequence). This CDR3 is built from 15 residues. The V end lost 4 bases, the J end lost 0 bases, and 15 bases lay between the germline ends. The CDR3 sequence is CAWIASSTVNTEAFF. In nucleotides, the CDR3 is TGTGCCTGGATCGCCTCCTCGACAGTGAACACTGAAGCTTTCTTT.

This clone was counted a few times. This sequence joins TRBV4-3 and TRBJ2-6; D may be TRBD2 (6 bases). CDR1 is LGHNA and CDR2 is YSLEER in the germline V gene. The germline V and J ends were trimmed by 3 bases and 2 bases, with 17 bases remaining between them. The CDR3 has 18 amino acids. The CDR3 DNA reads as TGCGCCAGCAGCCATACGGGACTTCGGAATACTGGGGCCAACGTCCTGACTTTC. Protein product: CASSHTGLRNTGANVLTF.

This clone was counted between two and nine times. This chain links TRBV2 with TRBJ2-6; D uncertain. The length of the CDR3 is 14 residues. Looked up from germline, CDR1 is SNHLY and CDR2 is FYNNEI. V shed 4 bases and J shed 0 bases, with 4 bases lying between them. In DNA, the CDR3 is TGTGCCAGCAGTGTAGACTCTGGGGCCAACGTCCTGACTTTC. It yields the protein CASSVDSGANVLTF.

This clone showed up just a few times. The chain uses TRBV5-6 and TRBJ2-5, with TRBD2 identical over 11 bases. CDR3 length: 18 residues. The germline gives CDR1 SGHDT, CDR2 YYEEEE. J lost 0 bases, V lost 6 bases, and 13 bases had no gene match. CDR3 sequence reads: CASTREVLAGAYQETQYF. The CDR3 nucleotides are TGTGCCAGCACCCGGGAGGTACTAGCGGGGGCGTACCAAGAGACCCAGTACTTC.

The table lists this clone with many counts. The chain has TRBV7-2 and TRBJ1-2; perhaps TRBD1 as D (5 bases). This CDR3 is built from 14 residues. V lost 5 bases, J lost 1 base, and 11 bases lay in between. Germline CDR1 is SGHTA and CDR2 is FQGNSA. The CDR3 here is CASSTGGVNYGYTF. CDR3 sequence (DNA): TGTGCCAGCAGCACGGGGGGTGTTAACTATGGCTACACCTTC. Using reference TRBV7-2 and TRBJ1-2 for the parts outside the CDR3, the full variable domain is GAGVSQSPSNKVTEKGKDVELRCDPISGHTALYWYRQSLGQGLEFLIYFQGNSAPDKSGLPSDRFSAERTGGSVSTLTIQRTQQEDSAVYLCASSTGGVNYGYTFGSGTRLTVV.

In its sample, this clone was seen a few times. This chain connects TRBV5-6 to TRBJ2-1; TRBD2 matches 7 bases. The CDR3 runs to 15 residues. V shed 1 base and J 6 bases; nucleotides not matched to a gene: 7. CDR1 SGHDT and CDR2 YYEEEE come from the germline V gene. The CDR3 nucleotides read TGTGCCAGCAGCTTGCTGGCTAGCGGCTTCAATGAGCAGTTCTTC. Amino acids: CASSLLASGFNEQFF.

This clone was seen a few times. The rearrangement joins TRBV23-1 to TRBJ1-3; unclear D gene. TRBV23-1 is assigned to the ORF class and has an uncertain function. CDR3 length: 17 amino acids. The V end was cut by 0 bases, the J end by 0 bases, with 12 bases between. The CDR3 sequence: CASSQSGQSFSGNTIYF. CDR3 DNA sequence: TGCGCCAGCAGTCAATCGGGCCAGTCTTTCTCTGGAAACACCATATATTTT.

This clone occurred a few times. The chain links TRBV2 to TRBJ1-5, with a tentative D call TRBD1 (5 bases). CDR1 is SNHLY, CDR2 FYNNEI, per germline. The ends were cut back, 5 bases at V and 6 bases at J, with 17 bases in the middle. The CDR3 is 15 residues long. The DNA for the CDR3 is TGTGCCAGCAGTAGAGATGCGGGGGACCCTCAGCCCCAGCATTTT. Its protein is CASSRDAGDPQPQHF.

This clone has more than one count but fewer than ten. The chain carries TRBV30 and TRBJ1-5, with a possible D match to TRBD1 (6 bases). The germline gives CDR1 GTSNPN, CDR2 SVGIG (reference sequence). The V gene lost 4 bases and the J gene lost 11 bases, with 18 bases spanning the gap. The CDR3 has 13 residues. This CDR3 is CAWTYRGGATQHF. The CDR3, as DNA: TGTGCCTGGACCTATAGAGGGGGGGCGACCCAGCATTTT.

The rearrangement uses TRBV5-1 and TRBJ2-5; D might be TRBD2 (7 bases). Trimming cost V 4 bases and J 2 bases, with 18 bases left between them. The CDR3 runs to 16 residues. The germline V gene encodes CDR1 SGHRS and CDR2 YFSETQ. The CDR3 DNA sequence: TGCGCCAGCAGCGGGGGCCTGGCGGGAGTTCAAGAGACCCAGTACTTC. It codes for CASSGGLAGVQETQYF.

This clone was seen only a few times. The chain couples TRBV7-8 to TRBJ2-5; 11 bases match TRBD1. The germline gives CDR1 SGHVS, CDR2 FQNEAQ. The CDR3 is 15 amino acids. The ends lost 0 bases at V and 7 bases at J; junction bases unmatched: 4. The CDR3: CASSLARDRGSTQYF. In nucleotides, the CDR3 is TGTGCCAGCAGCTTAGCCCGGGACAGGGGGTCGACCCAGTACTTC.